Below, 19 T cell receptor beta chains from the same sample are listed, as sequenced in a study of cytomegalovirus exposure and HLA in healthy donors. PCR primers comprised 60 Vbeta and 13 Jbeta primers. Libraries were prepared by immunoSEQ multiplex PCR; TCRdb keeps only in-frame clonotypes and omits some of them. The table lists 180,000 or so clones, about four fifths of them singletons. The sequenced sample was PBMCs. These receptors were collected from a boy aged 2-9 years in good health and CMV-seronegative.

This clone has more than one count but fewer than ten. The CDR3 region is CASSYTDRGTYEQYF. The CDR3 DNA reads as TGTGCCAGCAGTTACACGGACAGGGGGACCTACGAGCAGTACTTC. The rearrangement uses TRBV6-5 and TRBJ2-7, with 10 bases identical to TRBD1. The length of the CDR3 is 15 residues. The V gene's germline CDR1 is MNHEY and CDR2 SVGAGI. The V and J ends lost 2 bases and 2 bases, in that order; junction bases with no gene match: 3.

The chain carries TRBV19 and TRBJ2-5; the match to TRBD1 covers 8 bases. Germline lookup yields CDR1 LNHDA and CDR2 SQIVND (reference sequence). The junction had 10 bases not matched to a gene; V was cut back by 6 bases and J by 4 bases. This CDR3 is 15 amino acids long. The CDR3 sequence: CASSPPRTGTETQYF. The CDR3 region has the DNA TGTGCCAGTAGCCCCCCTCGGACAGGGACAGAGACCCAGTACTTC.

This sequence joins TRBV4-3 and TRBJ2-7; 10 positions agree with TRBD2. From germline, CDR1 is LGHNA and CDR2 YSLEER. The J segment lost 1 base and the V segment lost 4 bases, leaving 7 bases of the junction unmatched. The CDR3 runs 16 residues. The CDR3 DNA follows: TGCGCCAGCAGCCTGTCCGGGACTAGCGCATCCTACGAGCAGTACTTC. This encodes CASSLSGTSASYEQYF.

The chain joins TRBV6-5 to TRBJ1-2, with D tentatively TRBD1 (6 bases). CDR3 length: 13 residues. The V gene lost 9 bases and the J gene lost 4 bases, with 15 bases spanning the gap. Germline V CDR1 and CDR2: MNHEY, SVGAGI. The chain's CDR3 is CASLRGPGYGYTF. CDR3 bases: TGTGCCAGTCTCAGGGGCCCGGGCTATGGCTACACCTTC.

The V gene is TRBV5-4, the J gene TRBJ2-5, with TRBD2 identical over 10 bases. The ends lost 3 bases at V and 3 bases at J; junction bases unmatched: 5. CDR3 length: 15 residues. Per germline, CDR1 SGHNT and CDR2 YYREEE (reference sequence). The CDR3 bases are TGTGCCAGCAGCTACACTAGCGGGGAGAAAGAGACCCAGTACTTC. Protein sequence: CASSYTSGEKETQYF.

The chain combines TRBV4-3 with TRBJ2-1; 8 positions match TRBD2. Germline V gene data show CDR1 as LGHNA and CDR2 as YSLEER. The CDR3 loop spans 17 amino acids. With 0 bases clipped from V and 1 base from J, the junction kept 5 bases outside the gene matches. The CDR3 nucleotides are TGCGCCAGCAGCCAAGATCTCGAGCGGGGGTCCTACAATGAGCAGTTCTTC. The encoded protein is CASSQDLERGSYNEQFF.

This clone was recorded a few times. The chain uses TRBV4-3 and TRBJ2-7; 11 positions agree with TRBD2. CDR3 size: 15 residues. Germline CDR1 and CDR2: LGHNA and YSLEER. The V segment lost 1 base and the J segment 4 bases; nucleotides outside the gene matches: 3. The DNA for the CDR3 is TGCGCCAGCAGCCAAGTTAGCGGGGGGGCGTACGAGCAGTACTTC. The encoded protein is CASSQVSGGAYEQYF.

CDR3 residues: CASSQVAAGELFF. CDR3 nucleotide sequence: TGCGCCAGCAGCCAAGTGGCTGCCGGGGAGCTGTTTTTT. The chain employs TRBV4-3 and TRBJ2-2; no firm D call. In germline, CDR1 is LGHNA, CDR2 YSLEER. This CDR3 comprises 13 residues. V was cut by 1 base and J by 6 bases, with 6 bases left in between.

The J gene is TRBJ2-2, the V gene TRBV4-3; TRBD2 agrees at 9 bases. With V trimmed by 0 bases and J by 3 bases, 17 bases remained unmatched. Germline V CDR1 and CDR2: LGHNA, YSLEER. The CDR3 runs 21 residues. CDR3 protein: CASSQEVTSSGAPVYTGELFF. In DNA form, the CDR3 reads TGCGCCAGCAGCCAAGAAGTTACGTCTAGCGGGGCCCCAGTTTACACCGGGGAGCTGTTTTTT.

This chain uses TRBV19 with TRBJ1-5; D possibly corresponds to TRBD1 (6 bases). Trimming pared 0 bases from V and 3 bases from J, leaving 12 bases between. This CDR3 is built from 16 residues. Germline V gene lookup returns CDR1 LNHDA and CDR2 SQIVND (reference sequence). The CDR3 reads CASSIERTAINQPQHF. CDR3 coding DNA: TGTGCCAGTAGTATAGAGCGGACAGCCATCAATCAGCCCCAGCATTTT.

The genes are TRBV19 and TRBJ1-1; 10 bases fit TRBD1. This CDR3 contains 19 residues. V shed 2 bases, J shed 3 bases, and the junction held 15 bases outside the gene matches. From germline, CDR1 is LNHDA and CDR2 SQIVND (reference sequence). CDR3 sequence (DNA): TGTGCCAGTAGTATACCCCCGGGACAGGGGAGAGGGAGTTACACTGAAGCTTTCTTT. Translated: CASSIPPGQGRGSYTEAFF.

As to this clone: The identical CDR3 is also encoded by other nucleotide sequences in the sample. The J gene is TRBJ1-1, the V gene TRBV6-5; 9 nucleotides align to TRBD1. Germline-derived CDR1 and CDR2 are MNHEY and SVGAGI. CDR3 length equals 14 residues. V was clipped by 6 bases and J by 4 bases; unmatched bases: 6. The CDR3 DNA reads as TGTGCCAGCAGAAGGACAGGGGCTAGCACTGAAGCTTTCTTT. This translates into CASRRTGASTEAFF.

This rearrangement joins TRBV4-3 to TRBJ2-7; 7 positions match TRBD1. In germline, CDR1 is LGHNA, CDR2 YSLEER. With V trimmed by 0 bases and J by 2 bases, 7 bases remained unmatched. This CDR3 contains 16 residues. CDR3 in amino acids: CASSQDLKQGPYEQYF. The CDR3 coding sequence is TGCGCCAGCAGCCAAGACTTAAAACAGGGGCCCTACGAGCAGTACTTC.

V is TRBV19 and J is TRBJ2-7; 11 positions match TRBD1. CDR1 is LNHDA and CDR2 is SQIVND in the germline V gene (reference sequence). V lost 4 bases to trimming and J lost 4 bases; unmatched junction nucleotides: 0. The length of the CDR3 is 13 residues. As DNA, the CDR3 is TGTGCCAGTAGTAGGGACAGGGGGTACGAGCAGTACTTC. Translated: CASSRDRGYEQYF.

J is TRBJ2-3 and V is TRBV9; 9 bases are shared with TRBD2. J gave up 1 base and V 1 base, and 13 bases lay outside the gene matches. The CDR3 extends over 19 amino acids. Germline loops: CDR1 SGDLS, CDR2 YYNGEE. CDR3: CASSVQPSGGSLGTDTQYF. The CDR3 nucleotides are TGTGCCAGCAGCGTACAACCCAGCGGGGGGTCTTTGGGCACAGATACGCAGTATTTT.

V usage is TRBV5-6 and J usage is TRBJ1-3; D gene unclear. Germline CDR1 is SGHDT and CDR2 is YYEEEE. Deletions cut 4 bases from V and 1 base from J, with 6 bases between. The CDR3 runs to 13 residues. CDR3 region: CASSHQSGNTIYF. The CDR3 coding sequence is TGTGCCAGCAGCCATCAGTCTGGAAACACCATATATTTT.

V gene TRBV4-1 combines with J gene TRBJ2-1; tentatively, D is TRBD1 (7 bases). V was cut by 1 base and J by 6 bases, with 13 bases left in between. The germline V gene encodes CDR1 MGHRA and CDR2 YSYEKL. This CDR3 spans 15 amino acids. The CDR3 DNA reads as TGCGCCAGCAGCCAAGGAACGCAGGGGGGCAATGAGCAGTTCTTC. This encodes CASSQGTQGGNEQFF.

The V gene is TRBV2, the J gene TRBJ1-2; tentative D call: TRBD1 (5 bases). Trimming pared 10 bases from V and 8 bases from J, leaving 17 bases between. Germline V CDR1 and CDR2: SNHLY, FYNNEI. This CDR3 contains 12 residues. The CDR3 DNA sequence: TGTGCCACCGGCGGGGACCTCGGGGGCTACACCTTC. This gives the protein CATGGDLGGYTF.

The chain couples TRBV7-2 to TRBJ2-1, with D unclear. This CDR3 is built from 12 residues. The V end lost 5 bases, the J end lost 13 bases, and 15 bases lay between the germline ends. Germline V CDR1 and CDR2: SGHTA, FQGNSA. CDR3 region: CASSRRRFVQFF. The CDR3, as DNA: TGTGCCAGCAGCAGGCGGCGCTTCGTTCAGTTCTTC.